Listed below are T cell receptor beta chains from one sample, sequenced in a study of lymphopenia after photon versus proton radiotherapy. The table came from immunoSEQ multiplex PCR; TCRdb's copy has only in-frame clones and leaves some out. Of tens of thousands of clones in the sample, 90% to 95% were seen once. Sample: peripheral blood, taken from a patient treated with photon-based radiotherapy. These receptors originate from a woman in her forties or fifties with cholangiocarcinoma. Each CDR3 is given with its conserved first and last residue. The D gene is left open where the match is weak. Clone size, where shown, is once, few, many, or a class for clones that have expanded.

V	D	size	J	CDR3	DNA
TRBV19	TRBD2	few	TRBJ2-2	CASRPGLDPGELFF	TGTGCCAGTCGACCGGGACTAGATCCCGGGGAGCTGTTTTTT
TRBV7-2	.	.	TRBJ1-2	CASSLAWGRGYGYTF	TGTGCCAGCAGCTTAGCATGGGGCAGGGGCTATGGCTACACCTTC
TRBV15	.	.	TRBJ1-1	CATSRRRTMNTEAFF	TGTGCCACCAGCAGGAGACGGACCATGAACACTGAAGCTTTCTTT
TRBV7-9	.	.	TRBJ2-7	CASSPPFPLQDNRSYEQYF	TGTGCCAGCAGCCCACCTTTCCCCCTGCAAGACAACAGGTCCTACGAGCAGTACTTC
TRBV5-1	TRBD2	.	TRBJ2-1	CASSLSGLEVYNEQFF	TGCGCCAGCAGCCTGTCGGGACTAGAGGTCTACAATGAGCAGTTCTTC
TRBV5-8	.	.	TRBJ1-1	CASNKNMNTEAFF	TGTGCCAGCAATAAAAATATGAACACTGAAGCTTTCTTT
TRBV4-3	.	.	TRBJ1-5	CASSQDRLSNQPQHF	TGCGCCAGCAGCCAAGACAGGTTAAGCAATCAGCCCCAGCATTTT
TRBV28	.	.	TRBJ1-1	CASSLWGGANTEAFF	TGTGCCAGCAGTTTATGGGGGGGCGCAAACACTGAAGCTTTCTTT
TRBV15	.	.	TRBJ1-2	CATSRDLRGAGYGYTF	TGTGCCACCAGCAGAGATCTAAGGGGGGCGGGCTATGGCTACACCTTC
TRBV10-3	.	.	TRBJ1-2	CAIGVGATDGYTF	TGTGCCATAGGCGTGGGGGCTACGGATGGCTACACCTTC
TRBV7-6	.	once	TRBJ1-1	CASSPWSLGTGDTEAFF	TGTGCCAGCAGCCCCTGGTCCCTGGGGACGGGTGACACTGAAGCTTTCTTT
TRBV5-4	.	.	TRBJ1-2	CASSDTGSGLDGYTF	TGTGCCAGCAGCGACACAGGGTCGGGGCTGGATGGCTACACCTTC
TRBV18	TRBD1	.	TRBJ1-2	CASSPNRDSYGYTF	TGTGCCAGCTCACCCAACCGGGACAGTTATGGCTACACCTTC
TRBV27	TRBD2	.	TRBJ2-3	CASSLAGGQDTQYF	TGTGCCAGCAGCTTAGCGGGGGGGCAGGATACGCAGTATTTT
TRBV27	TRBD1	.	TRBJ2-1	CASWDRGSYNEQFF	TGTGCCAGCTGGGACAGGGGTTCGTACAATGAGCAGTTCTTC
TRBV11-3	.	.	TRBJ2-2	CASSLTGKGELFF	TGTGCCAGCAGCTTAACAGGGAAAGGGGAGCTGTTTTTT
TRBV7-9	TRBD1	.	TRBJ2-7	CASSSPTGRAYEQYF	TGTGCCAGCAGCTCCCCGACAGGGCGAGCCTACGAGCAGTACTTC
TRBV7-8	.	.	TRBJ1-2	CASSLARGRATLGYTF	TGTGCCAGCAGCTTAGCGAGGGGGAGGGCGACCCTGGGCTACACCTTC
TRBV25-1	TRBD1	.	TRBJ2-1	CASSERTGGPYNEQFF	TGTGCCAGCAGTGAACGGACAGGGGGCCCCTACAATGAGCAGTTCTTC
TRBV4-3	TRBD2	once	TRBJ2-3	CASSPRGGDTQYF	TGCGCCAGCAGCCCCCGGGGAGGGGATACGCAGTATTTT
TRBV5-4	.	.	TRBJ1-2	CASSLVGDYYGYTF	TGTGCCAGCAGCTTGGTAGGGGACTACTATGGCTACACCTTC
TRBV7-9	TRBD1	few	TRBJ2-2	CASSFTGGANTGELFF	TGTGCCAGCAGCTTCACAGGGGGCGCGAACACCGGGGAGCTGTTTTTT
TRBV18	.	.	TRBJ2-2	CASSNSRQGGTRNTGELFF	TGTGCCAGCTCAAACTCGCGGCAGGGAGGAACGAGAAACACCGGGGAGCTGTTTTTT
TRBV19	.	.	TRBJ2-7	CASSIRGNSYEQYF	TGTGCCAGTAGTATCAGAGGTAACTCCTACGAGCAGTACTTC
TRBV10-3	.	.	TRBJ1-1	CAISGGEGTEAFF	TGTGCCATCAGTGGAGGTGAGGGGACTGAAGCTTTCTTT
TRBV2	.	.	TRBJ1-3	CASSEAQLQFTGNTIYF	TGTGCCAGCAGTGAAGCGCAGTTGCAATTCACTGGAAACACCATATATTTT
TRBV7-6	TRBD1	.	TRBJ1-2	CASSLTGGAIGYTF	TGTGCCAGCAGCTTAACAGGGGGCGCTATTGGCTACACCTTC
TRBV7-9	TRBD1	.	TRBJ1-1	CASSLWRQGLDTEAFF	TGTGCCAGCAGCTTATGGAGACAGGGCCTTGACACTGAAGCTTTCTTT
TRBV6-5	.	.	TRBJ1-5	CASSVTGTQPQHF	TGTGCCAGCAGTGTAACAGGGACCCAGCCCCAGCATTTT
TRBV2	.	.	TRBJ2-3	CASSPGQGRVDTQYF	TGTGCCAGCAGTCCTGGGCAGGGGCGGGTAGATACGCAGTATTTT
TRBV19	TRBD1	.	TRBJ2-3	CASSQGQGSTDTQYF	TGTGCCAGTAGCCAGGGACAGGGGAGCACAGATACGCAGTATTTT
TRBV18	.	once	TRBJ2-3	CASSRGGYYSTDTQYF	TGTGCCAGCTCCCGAGGGGGGTACTATAGCACAGATACGCAGTATTTT
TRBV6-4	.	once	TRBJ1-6	CASSESESSYNSPLHF	TGTGCCAGCAGTGAATCAGAGAGCTCCTATAATTCACCCCTCCACTTT
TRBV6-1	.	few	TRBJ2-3	CASTFGGHTDTQYF	TGTGCCAGCACCTTCGGGGGACACACAGATACGCAGTATTTT
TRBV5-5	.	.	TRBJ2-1	CASSLERPGNEQFF	TGTGCCAGCAGCTTGGAGAGGCCTGGGAATGAGCAGTTCTTC
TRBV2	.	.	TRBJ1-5	CASRGDRNNQPQHF	TGTGCCAGCAGGGGAGACAGGAATAATCAGCCCCAGCATTTT
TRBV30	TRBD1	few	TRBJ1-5	CAWSTGAGNQPQHF	TGTGCCTGGAGTACAGGGGCGGGCAATCAGCCCCAGCATTTT